Shown below are 5 T cell receptor beta chains from a single sample sequenced in a study of blood T cell repertoires in COVID-19. Clones were read by immunoSEQ multiplex PCR, and TCRdb kept only the in-frame ones, dropping some. Of roughly 52,000 clones in the sample, 75% to 85% are singletons; the top ten hold roughly 13%. Sequenced sample: peripheral blood. Receptors originate from a human donor in a cohort sampled during active COVID-19.

This chain connects TRBV28 to TRBJ1-4; D is ambiguous. Trimming took 4 bases from V and 5 from J, leaving 11 bases between them. There are 14 residues in the CDR3. Germline assignment: CDR1 MDHEN and CDR2 SYDVKM. The CDR3, as DNA: TGTGCCAGCAGTTCCTCTGGTCGGAATGAAAAACTGTTTTTT. Amino acids: CASSSSGRNEKLFF.

This clone has a handful of counts. The chain carries TRBV3-1 (or the pseudogene TRBV3-2) and TRBJ2-7; 10 bases fit TRBD2. The junction had 10 bases not matched to a gene; V was cut back by 3 bases and J by 5 bases. CDR1 and CDR2 from the germline V gene are LGHDT and YNNKEL (reference sequence). The length of the CDR3 is 16 residues. CDR3 in amino acids: CASSHSSGRSRDEQYF. The CDR3 bases are TGTGCCAGCAGCCACAGTAGCGGGAGGAGTAGGGACGAGCAGTACTTC.

The V gene is TRBV7-2, the J gene TRBJ2-5; D not certain. The ends were cut back, 2 bases at V and 0 bases at J, with 7 bases in the middle. The CDR3 is made up of 14 amino acids. CDR1 is SGHTA, CDR2 FQGNSA, per germline. The CDR3 spells CASSLRRDQETQYF. The DNA for the CDR3 is TGTGCCAGCAGCTTAAGACGGGACCAAGAGACCCAGTACTTC. Full variable domain (missing parts from reference TRBV7-2 and TRBJ2-5): GAGVSQSPSNKVTEKGKDVELRCDPISGHTALYWYRQSLGQGLEFLIYFQGNSAPDKSGLPSDRFSAERTGGSVSTLTIQRTQQEDSAVYLCASSLRRDQETQYFGPGTRLLVL.

V is TRBV10-3 and J is TRBJ2-7; 8 positions agree with TRBD2. Losses at the gene ends were 1 base for V and 5 bases for J; bases not matched to a gene: 10. Germline CDR1 reads ENHRY; CDR2 reads SYGVKD. This CDR3 comprises 16 residues. CDR3 residues: CAISEFSASGRHEQYF. The CDR3 DNA reads TGTGCCATCAGTGAGTTCTCGGCTAGCGGGCGCCACGAGCAGTACTTC.

This sequence joins TRBV29-1 and TRBJ2-1; unclear D gene. V gave up 5 bases and J gave up 9 bases, with 14 bases separating them. The CDR3 has 12 amino acids. The germline V gene has CDR1 SQVTM and CDR2 ANQGSEA. The CDR3 DNA sequence: TGCAGCGTTCTCTTTTCTGCTAGTGAGCAGTTCTTC. It codes for CSVLFSASEQFF.